These 13 T cell receptor beta chains share one sample of origin, sequenced in a study of neurological immune-mediated disorders. TCRdb reprocessed the 5' RACE reads via MiXCR and lists one record per CDR3 protein. This table has about 33,000 distinct CDR3 sequences, approximately 1.4% appearing once. The sequenced sample consisted of PBMCs. The receptors originated from a woman younger than 45 with multiple sclerosis.

This clonotype appeared many times. The V call is TRBV7-8, the J call TRBJ2-5; D uncertain. This CDR3 contains 10 residues. Trimming cost V 9 bases and J 5 bases, with 7 bases left between them. Per germline, CDR1 SGHVS and CDR2 FQNEAQ. CDR3 DNA: TGTGCCAGTGACGAGGAGACCCAGTACTTC. Its translation: CASDEETQYF. Combining the CDR3 with reference TRBV7-8 and TRBJ2-5 gives the whole variable domain GAGVSQSPRYKVAKRGQDVALRCDPISGHVSLFWYQQALGQGPEFLTYFQNEAQLDKSGLPSDRFFAERPEGSVSTLKIQRTQQEDSAVYLCASDEETQYFGPGTRLLVL.

This clonotype was seen a handful of times. The chain is built from TRBV6-6 and TRBJ1-5, with TRBD1 identical over 8 bases. The CDR3 spans 17 residues. The junction had 15 bases not matched to a gene; V was cut back by 2 bases and J by 9 bases. The germline gives CDR1 MNHNY, CDR2 SVGAGI (reference sequence). The CDR3 nucleotides are TGTGCCAGCAGTTACCACACAGGGGGACCGATCAGTCGGCCCCAGCATTTT. This sequence encodes CASSYHTGGPISRPQHF.

Many counts were recorded for this clonotype. This sequence joins TRBV5-1 and TRBJ2-3; D uncertain. Trimming took off 0 bases at V and 2 bases at J, with 10 bases between the two ends. Germline CDR1 SGHRS, CDR2 YFSETQ. The CDR3 spans 15 residues. The CDR3 spells CASSLAPWVTDTQYF. The CDR3 region has the DNA TGCGCCAGCAGCTTGGCCCCGTGGGTCACAGATACGCAGTATTTT.

This clonotype was picked up many times. The V call is TRBV9, the J call TRBJ1-1, with 8 bases aligning to TRBD1. Germline V gene data show CDR1 as SGDLS and CDR2 as YYNGEE. The CDR3 covers 14 residues. J was trimmed by 5 bases and V by 0 bases; bases with no gene match: 3. The CDR3 loop reads CASSVEQGGTEAFF. The CDR3 nucleotides are TGTGCCAGCAGCGTAGAACAGGGGGGGACTGAAGCTTTCTTT.

This clonotype showed up many times. The rearrangement links TRBV27 to TRBJ2-3; tentatively, D is TRBD1 (6 bases). V lost 4 bases and J lost 1, with 18 bases in between. Germline-derived CDR1 and CDR2 are MNHEY and SMNVEV (reference sequence). This CDR3 has 17 amino acids. The CDR3 nucleotides are TGTGCCAGCAGTTCGCCCCTCGACAGGCCACGCACAGATACGCAGTATTTT. Residues: CASSSPLDRPRTDTQYF.

This clonotype came up many times. This chain uses TRBV3-1 with TRBJ1-4, with TRBD1 as a possible D gene (6 bases). Trimming left V 1 base short and J 7 bases short, with 16 bases between. This CDR3 region has 16 residues. Germline CDR1 and CDR2: LGHDT and YNNKEL (reference sequence). The CDR3 is CASSQGPGARVEKLFF. The CDR3, as DNA: TGTGCCAGCAGCCAAGGTCCAGGGGCGAGGGTTGAAAAACTGTTTTTT.

This clonotype was recorded many times. The V call is TRBV10-3, the J call TRBJ1-2; unclear D gene. The CDR3 totals 11 residues. The V gene lost 11 bases and the J gene lost 8 bases, with 15 bases spanning the gap. The germline CDR1 and CDR2 sequences are ENHRY and SYGVKD. The CDR3 sequence is CAVRTTGGYTF. In nucleotides, the CDR3 is TGTGCCGTTCGGACGACGGGAGGCTACACCTTC.

This clonotype was counted many times. This rearrangement joins TRBV5-1 to TRBJ2-2; the D gene is possibly TRBD2 (5 bases). There are 16 residues in the CDR3. The germline gives CDR1 SGHRS, CDR2 YFSETQ. The V end was cut by 3 bases, the J end by 5 bases, with 17 bases between. The CDR3 loop is CASSSATTTGTGELFF. The DNA for the CDR3 is TGCGCCAGCAGCTCAGCTACGACAACGGGAACCGGGGAGCTGTTTTTT.

This clonotype has at least ten counts. The chain recombines TRBV7-9 with TRBJ2-7; TRBD1 matches 7 bases. Looked up from germline, CDR1 is SEHNR and CDR2 is FQNEAQ (reference sequence). Germline trimming cut 5 bases from V and 5 bases from J; bases unmatched to any gene: 9. This CDR3 region has 14 residues. CDR3 in DNA: TGTGCCAGCAGCCCCGACAGGGTAACTCACGAGCAGTACTTC. This gives the protein CASSPDRVTHEQYF.

The chain is built from TRBV20-1 and TRBJ1-4; 7 positions agree with TRBD1. The CDR3 runs 15 residues. Looked up from germline, CDR1 is DFQATT and CDR2 is SNEGSKA (reference sequence). Trimming at V came to 0 bases and at J to 8 bases, leaving 9 bases not matched to a gene. The CDR3 bases are TGCAGTGCTAGAGATCACAGGACAGGTAGCGAAAAACTGTTTTTT. Amino acids: CSARDHRTGSEKLFF.

This clonotype was recorded many times. The chain is built from TRBV28 and TRBJ2-3; TRBD2 agrees at 7 bases. CDR1 is MDHEN and CDR2 is SYDVKM in the germline V gene. V lost 4 bases to trimming and J lost 15 bases; unmatched junction nucleotides: 4. The CDR3 covers 10 residues. The CDR3: CASSSRGLYF. In nucleotides, the CDR3 is TGTGCCAGCAGTTCTAGGGGACTATATTTT.

In its sample, this clonotype was seen many times. V gene TRBV29-1 combines with J gene TRBJ2-7; weak D call: TRBD1 (6 bases). CDR1 and CDR2 from the germline V gene are SQVTM and ANQGSEA. V lost 6 bases and J 0 bases, leaving 9 bases between the germline ends. CDR3 length: 12 amino acids. The CDR3 DNA sequence: TGCAGCGTGGGACACCTCTCCTACGAGCAGTACTTC. This gives the protein CSVGHLSYEQYF.

This clonotype was seen at least ten times. The V and J genes are TRBV12-3 or TRBV12-4 and TRBJ1-2, with a tentative D call TRBD1 (6 bases). The CDR3 is 14 amino acids. Trimming shortened V by 7 bases and J by 4 bases, and 16 bases separated the two germline ends. CDR3 DNA sequence: TGTGCCAGCACCTTGACAGGCGCCTTCTATGGCTACACCTTC. Translation gives CASTLTGAFYGYTF.